Below are 8 T cell receptor beta chains sequenced from a single sample in a study of cytomegalovirus exposure and HLA in healthy donors. In the PCR, 60 Vbeta and 13 Jbeta primers were used. Some clones are missing from TCRdb's copy, which holds only in-frame ones; the method was immunoSEQ multiplex PCR. Altogether more than 85,000 clones are present, roughly 15% being singletons, with the ten largest covering more than 0.65%. Specimen: PBMCs. These receptors were obtained from a female donor in good health and CMV-seronegative.

The chain recombines TRBV28 with TRBJ1-3; D call uncertain. The V end was cut by 5 bases, the J end by 2 bases, with 13 bases between. This CDR3 contains 15 residues. Germline V gives CDR1 MDHEN, CDR2 SYDVKM. CDR3 DNA: TGTGCCAGCAGTCCCTCGAGGTCAGCTGGAAACACCATATATTTT. Its translation: CASSPSRSAGNTIYF.

The chain carries TRBV10-3 and TRBJ1-1, with 9 positions matching TRBD1. Germline V lookup: CDR1 ENHRY, CDR2 SYGVKD. The CDR3 length is 16 residues. With V trimmed by 2 bases and J by 2 bases, 6 bases remained unmatched. CDR3 in amino acids: CAISETGGQFNTEAFF. The CDR3 DNA follows: TGTGCCATCAGTGAGACAGGGGGCCAGTTTAACACTGAAGCTTTCTTT.

The genes are TRBV29-1 and TRBJ1-4; 7 nucleotides match TRBD1. The CDR3 sequence is 12 residues long. The germline CDR1 and CDR2 sequences are SQVTM and ANQGSEA. The V segment lost 4 bases and the J segment 5 bases; nucleotides outside the gene matches: 1. CDR3: CSVGDRNEKLFF. CDR3 DNA: TGCAGCGTTGGGGACAGAAATGAAAAACTGTTTTTT.

The rearrangement uses TRBV30 and TRBJ2-2; 9 bases line up with TRBD1. Germline V CDR1 and CDR2: GTSNPN, SVGIG (reference sequence). The CDR3 is made up of 15 amino acids. The V gene end was trimmed by 1 base and the J gene end by 7 bases; junction bases not matched to a gene: 7. For the CDR3, the DNA is TGTGCCTGGAGTGGGGGGACAGGGTTTGGCGGGGAGCTGTTTTTT. Encoded protein: CAWSGGTGFGGELFF. Variable domain in full (rest from reference TRBV30 and TRBJ2-2): SQTIHQWPATLVQPVGSPLSLECTVEGTSNPNLYWYRQAAGRGLQLLFYSVGIGQISSEVPQNLSASRPQDRQFILSSKKLLLSDSGFYLCAWSGGTGFGGELFFGEGSRLTVL.

This sequence joins TRBV27 and TRBJ1-5, with 7 bases aligning to TRBD1. The junction had 10 bases not matched to a gene; V was cut back by 8 bases and J by 0 bases. Germline V gives CDR1 MNHEY, CDR2 SMNVEV (reference sequence). The CDR3 totals 16 residues. The chain's CDR3 is CASRSQGDNSNQPQHF. In DNA form, the CDR3 reads TGTGCCAGCCGGTCGCAGGGGGATAATAGCAATCAGCCCCAGCATTTT.

A few counts support this clone. A read error may produce the germline difference seen at one junction end. The CDR3 here is CASSLRLLAGSQETQYF. The CDR3 nucleotides read TGTGCTAGCAGCTTACGCCTACTAGCGGGGTCCCAAGAGACCCAGTACTTC. This chain joins TRBV7-7 and TRBJ2-5; 10 nucleotides line up with TRBD2. The CDR3 runs 17 residues. Germline CDR1 and CDR2: SSHAT and FNYEAQ (reference sequence).

The chain combines TRBV4-1 with TRBJ2-5; D gene ambiguous. The length of the CDR3 is 16 residues. Germline lookup yields CDR1 MGHRA and CDR2 YSYEKL. The V and J ends lost 0 bases and 5 bases respectively, with 16 bases between them. CDR3 nucleotides: TGCGCCAGCAGCCAAGAGGTAGTGCCCCAAACGGAGACCCAGTACTTC. Amino acids: CASSQEVVPQTETQYF.

This clone was counted a few times. The chain carries TRBV28 and TRBJ2-7; D is ambiguous. The CDR3 totals 12 residues. Trimming took 4 bases from V and 3 from J, leaving 7 bases between them. CDR1 is MDHEN, CDR2 SYDVKM, per germline. The CDR3 reads CASSSPFYEQYF. Here the CDR3 DNA reads TGTGCCAGCAGTTCCCCTTTCTACGAGCAGTACTTC.